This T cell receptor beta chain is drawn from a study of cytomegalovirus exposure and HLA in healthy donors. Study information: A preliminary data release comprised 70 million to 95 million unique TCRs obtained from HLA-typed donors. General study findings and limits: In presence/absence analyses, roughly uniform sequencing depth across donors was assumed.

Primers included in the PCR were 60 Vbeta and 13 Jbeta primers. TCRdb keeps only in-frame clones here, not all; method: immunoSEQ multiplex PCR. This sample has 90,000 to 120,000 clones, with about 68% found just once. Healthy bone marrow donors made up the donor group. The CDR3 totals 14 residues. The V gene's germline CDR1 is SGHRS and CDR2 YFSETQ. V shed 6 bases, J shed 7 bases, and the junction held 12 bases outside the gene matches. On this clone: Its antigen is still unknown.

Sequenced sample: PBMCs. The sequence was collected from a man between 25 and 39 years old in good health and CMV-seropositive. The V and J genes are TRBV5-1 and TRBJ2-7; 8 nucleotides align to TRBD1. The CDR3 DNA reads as TGCGCCAGCAAGGCGACAGGGGAATACTATGAGCAGTACTTC. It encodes CASKATGEYYEQYF.